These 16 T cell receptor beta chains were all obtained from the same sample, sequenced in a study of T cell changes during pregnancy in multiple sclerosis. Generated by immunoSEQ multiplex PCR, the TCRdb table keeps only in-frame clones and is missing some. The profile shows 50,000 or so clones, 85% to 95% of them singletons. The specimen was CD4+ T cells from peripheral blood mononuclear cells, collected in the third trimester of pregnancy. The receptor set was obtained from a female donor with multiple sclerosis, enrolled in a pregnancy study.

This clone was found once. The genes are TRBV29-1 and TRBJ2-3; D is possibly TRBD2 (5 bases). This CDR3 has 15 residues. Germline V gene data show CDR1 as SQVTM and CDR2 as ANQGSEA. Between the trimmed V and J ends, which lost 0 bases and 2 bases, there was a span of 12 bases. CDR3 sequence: CSVEDVRGFTDTQYF. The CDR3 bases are TGCAGCGTTGAAGATGTTCGGGGTTTCACAGATACGCAGTATTTT.

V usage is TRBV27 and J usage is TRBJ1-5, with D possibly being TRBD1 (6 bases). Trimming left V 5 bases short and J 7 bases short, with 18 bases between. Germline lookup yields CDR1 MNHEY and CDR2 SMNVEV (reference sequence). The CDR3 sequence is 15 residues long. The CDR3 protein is CASSPQQGVGQPQHF. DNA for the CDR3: TGTGCCAGCAGTCCACAACAGGGTGTAGGGCAGCCCCAGCATTTT.

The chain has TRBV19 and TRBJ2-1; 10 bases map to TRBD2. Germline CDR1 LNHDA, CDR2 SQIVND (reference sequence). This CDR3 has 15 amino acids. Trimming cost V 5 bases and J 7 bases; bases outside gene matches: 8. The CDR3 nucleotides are TGTGCCAGTAGTTTTAGCGGGAGGTCCGGGAATGAGCAGTTCTTC. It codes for CASSFSGRSGNEQFF.

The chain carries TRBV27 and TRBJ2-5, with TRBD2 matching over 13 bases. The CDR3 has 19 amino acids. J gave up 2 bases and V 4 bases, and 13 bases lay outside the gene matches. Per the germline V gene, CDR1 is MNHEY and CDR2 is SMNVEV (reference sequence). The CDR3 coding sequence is TGTGCCAGCAGTTCTCCAAGGACTAGCGGGAGTAGGAGACAAGAGACCCAGTACTTC. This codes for CASSSPRTSGSRRQETQYF.

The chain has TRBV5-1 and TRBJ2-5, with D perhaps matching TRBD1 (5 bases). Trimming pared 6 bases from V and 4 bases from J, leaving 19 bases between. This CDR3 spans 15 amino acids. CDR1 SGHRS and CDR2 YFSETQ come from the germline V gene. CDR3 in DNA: TGCGCCAGCACCTACGGGCTCCAGGGTGTAGAGACCCAGTACTTC. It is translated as CASTYGLQGVETQYF.

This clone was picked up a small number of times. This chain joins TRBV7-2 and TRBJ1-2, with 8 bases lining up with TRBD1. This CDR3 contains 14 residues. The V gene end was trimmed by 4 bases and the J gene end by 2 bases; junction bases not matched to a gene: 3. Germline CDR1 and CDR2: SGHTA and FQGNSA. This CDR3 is CASSYRGDNYGYTF. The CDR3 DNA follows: TGTGCCAGCAGCTACAGGGGGGACAACTATGGCTACACCTTC.

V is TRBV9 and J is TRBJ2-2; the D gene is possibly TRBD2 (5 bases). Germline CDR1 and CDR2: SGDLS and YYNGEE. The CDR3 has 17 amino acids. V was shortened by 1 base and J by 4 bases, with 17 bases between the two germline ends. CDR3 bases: TGTGCCAGCAGCGTACGGCCTGATCCGGGATCCACCGGGGAGCTGTTTTTT. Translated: CASSVRPDPGSTGELFF.

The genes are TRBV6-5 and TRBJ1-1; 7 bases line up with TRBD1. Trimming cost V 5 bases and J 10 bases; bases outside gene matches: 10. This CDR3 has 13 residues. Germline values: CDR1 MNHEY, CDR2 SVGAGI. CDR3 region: CASSTDRDLRAFF. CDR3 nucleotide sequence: TGTGCCAGCAGTACTGACAGGGACTTACGAGCTTTCTTT.

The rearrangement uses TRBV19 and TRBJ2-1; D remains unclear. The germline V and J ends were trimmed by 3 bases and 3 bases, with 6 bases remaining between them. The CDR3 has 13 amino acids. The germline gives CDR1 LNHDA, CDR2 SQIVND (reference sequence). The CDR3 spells CASSIGYYNEQFF. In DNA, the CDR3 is TGTGCCAGTAGTATCGGGTACTACAATGAGCAGTTCTTC. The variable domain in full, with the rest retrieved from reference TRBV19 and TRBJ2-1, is DGGITQSPKYLFRKEGQNVTLSCEQNLNHDAMYWYRQDPGQGLRLIYYSQIVNDFQKGDIAEGYSVSREKKESFPLTVTSAQKNPTAFYLCASSIGYYNEQFFGPGTRLTVL.

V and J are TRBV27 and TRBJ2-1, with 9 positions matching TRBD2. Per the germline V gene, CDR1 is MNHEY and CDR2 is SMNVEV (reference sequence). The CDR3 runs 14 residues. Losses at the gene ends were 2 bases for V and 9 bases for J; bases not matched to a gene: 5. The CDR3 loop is CASSLAGGPGEQFF. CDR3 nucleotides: TGTGCCAGCAGTTTAGCGGGGGGGCCGGGTGAGCAGTTCTTC.

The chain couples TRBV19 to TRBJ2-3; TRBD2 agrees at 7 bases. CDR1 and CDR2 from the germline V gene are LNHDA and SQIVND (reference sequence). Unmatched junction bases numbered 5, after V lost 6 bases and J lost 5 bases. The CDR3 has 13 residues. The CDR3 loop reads CASSSGGEDTQYF. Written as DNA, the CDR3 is TGTGCCAGTAGCAGTGGGGGGGAAGATACGCAGTATTTT.

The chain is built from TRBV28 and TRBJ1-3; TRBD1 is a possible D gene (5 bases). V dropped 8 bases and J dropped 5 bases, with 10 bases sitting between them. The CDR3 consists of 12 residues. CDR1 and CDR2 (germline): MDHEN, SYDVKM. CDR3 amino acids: CASGGTRNTIYF. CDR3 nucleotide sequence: TGTGCCAGCGGCGGGACCAGAAACACCATATATTTT.

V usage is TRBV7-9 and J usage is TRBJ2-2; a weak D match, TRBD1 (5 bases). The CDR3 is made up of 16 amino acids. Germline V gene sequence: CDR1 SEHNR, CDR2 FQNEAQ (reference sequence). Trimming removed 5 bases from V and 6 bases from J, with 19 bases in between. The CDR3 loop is CASSAPPGKVAGELFF. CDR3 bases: TGTGCCAGCAGCGCCCCCCCAGGGAAGGTCGCCGGGGAGCTGTTTTTT.

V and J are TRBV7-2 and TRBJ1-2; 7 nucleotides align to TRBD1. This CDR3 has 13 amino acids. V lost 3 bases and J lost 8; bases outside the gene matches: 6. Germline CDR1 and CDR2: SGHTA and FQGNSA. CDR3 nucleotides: TGTGCCAGCAGCTTCGGACAGGATCGGGGCTACACCTTC. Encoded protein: CASSFGQDRGYTF.

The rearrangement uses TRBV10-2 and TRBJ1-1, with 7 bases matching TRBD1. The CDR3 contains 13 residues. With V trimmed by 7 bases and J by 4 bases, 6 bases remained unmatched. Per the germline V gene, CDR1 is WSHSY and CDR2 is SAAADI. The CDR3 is CASNKNRGTEAFF. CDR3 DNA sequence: TGCGCCAGCAACAAAAACAGGGGCACTGAAGCTTTCTTT.

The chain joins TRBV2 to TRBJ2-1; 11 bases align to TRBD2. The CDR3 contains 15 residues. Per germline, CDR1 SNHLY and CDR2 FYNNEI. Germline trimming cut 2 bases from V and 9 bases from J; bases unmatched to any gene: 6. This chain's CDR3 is CASSELASGRSEQFF. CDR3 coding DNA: TGTGCCAGCAGTGAATTGGCTAGCGGGAGGAGTGAGCAGTTCTTC. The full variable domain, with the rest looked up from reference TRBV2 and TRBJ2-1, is EPEVTQTPSHQVTQMGQEVILRCVPISNHLYFYWYRQILGQKVEFLVSFYNNEISEKSEIFDDQFSVERPDGSNFTLKIRSTKLEDSAMYFCASSELASGRSEQFFGPGTRLTVL.